The clone carrying this T cell receptor (beta chain) was seen many times. Trimming cost V 3 bases and J 1 base, with 12 bases left between them. CDR1 and CDR2 (germline): DFQATT, SNEGSKA (reference sequence). This CDR3 has 15 amino acids. The sample comes from a study of T cells in Graves' hyperthyroidism and ophthalmopathy. Amplification targeted TCR beta CDR3 regions from RNA transcripts. The TCR CDR3 was amplified in a first-round RT-PCR using the HTBI primer set. TCRdb re-called the multiplex PCR reads with MiXCR, one entry per CDR3 protein. The sample carries approximately 510,000 distinct CDR3 sequences, more than 20% recorded once.

The specimen was blood. The origin of this receptor is a man younger than 30 with Graves' hyperthyroidism. The V call is TRBV20-1, the J call TRBJ2-2, with D maybe TRBD1 (5 bases). This chain's CDR3 is CSAREPQGNTGELFF. CDR3 coding DNA: TGCAGTGCTAGGGAACCTCAGGGGAACACCGGGGAGCTGTTTTTT.